Given below is one T cell receptor (beta chain) in context. Healthy Russian Caucasian donors spanned ages roughly 6 to 90 years. This record belongs to a study of blood T cells in healthy people across ages. Study information: Per two T cells, template switching captured roughly one barcoded beta molecule.

From germline, CDR1 is SQVTM and CDR2 ANQGSEA. Trimming stripped 2 bases from V and 3 bases from J, with 9 bases between. This CDR3 region has 13 residues. A second PCR of roughly 6 to 12 cycles used a sample-barcoded 5' primer and a J-beta primer mix. Template switching added a 12-random-nucleotide identifier to every cDNA molecule. Individual samples furnished no less than 3 million CDR3-containing paired-end reads apiece. TCRdb independently ran MiXCR on the 5' RACE reads; one entry per CDR3 protein. The sample records roughly 1.4 million distinct CDR3 sequences, 55% to 75% being singletons. This sequence was found in a man between 18 and 35 years old in good health. The sequenced sample consisted of blood. The J gene is TRBJ2-3, the V gene TRBV29-1; D perhaps matches TRBD1 (5 bases). The CDR3 protein is CSVEYSGTDTQYF. The CDR3 coding sequence is TGCAGCGTTGAATACTCAGGGACAGATACGCAGTATTTT.